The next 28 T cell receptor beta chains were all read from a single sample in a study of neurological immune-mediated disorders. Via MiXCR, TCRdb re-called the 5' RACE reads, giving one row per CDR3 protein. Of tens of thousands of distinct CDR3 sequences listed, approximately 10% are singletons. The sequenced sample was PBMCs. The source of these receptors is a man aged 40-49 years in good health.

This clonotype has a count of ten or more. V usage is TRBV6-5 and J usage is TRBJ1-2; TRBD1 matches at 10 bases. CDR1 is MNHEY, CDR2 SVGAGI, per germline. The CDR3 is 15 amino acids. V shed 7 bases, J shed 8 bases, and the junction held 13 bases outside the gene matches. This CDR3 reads CASIHGGTGVGGYTF. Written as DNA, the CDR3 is TGTGCCAGCATCCACGGTGGGACAGGGGTTGGCGGCTACACCTTC.

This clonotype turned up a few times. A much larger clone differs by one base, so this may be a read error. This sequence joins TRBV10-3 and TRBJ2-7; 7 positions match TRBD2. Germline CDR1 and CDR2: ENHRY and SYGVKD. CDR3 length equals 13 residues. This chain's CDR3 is CVIKPSGSYEQYF. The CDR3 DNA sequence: TGTGTCATCAAGCCTAGCGGCTCCTACGAGCAGTACTTC.

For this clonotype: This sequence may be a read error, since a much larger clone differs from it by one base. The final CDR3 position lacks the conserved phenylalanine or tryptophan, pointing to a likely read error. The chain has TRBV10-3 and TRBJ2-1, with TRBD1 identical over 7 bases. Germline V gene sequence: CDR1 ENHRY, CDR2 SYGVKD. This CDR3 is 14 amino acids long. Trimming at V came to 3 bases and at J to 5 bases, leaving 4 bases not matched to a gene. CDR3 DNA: TGTGCCATCAGTGACCTGGGACAGAACAATGAGCAGTTCTTA. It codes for CAISDLGQNNEQFL.

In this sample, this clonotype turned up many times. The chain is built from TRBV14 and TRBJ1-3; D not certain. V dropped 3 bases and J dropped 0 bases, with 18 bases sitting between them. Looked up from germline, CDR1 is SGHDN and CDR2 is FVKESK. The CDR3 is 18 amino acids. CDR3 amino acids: CASSQLTGLLSSGNTIYF. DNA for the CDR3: TGTGCCAGCAGCCAGTTGACTGGACTCTTGAGCTCTGGAAACACCATATATTTT.

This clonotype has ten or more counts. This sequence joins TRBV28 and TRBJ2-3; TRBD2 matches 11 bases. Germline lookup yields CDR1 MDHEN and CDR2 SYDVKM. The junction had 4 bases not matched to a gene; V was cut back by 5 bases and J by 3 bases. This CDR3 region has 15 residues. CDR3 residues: CASSARTSGTDTQYF. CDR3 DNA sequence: TGTGCCAGCAGTGCCCGGACTAGCGGGACAGATACGCAGTATTTT.

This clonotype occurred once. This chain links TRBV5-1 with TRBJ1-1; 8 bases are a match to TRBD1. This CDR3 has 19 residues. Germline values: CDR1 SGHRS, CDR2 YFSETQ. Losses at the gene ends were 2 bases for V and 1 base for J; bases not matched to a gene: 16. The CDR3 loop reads CASSFSGTKDRAWNTEAFF. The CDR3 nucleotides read TGCGCCAGCAGCTTTTCGGGGACTAAGGACAGGGCTTGGAACACTGAAGCTTTCTTT.

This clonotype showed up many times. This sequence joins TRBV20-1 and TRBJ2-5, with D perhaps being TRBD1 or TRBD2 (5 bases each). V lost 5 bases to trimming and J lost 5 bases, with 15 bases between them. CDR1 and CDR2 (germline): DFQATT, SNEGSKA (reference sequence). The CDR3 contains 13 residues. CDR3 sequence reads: CSAAFSGTETQYF. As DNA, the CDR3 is TGCAGTGCTGCATTCTCAGGGACGGAGACCCAGTACTTC.

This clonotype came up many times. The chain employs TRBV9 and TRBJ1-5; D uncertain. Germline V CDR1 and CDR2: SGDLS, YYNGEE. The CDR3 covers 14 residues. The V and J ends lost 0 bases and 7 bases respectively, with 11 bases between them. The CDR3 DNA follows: TGTGCCAGCAGCGTAGATGGTTACGGGCAGCCCCAGCATTTT. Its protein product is CASSVDGYGQPQHF.

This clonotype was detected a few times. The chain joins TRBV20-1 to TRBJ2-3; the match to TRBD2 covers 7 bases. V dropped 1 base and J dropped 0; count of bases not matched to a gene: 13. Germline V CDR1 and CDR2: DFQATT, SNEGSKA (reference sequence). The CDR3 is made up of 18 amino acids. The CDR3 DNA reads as TGCAGTGCTAGAGGACCGGGGTCAGCGGGGTCTAGCACAGATACGCAGTATTTT. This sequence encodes CSARGPGSAGSSTDTQYF.

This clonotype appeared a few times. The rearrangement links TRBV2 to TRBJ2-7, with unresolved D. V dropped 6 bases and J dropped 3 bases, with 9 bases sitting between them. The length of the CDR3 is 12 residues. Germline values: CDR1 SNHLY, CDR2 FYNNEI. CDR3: CASSEVFYEQYF. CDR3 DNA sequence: TGTGCCAGCAGCGAGGTGTTCTACGAGCAGTACTTC.

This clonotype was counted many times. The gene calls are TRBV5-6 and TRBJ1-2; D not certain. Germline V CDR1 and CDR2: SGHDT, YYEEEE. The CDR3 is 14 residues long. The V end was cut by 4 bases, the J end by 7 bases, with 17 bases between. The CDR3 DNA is TGTGCCAGCAGCACCCGGACCCTTATCAGTGGCTACACCTTC. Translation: CASSTRTLISGYTF.

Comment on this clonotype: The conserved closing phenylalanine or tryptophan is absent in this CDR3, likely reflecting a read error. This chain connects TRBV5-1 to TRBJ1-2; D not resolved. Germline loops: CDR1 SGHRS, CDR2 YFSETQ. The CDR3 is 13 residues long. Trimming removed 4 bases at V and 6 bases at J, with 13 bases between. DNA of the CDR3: TGCGCCAGCAGCGTCGTCCCTGGTGATGGCTACACCATC. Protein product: CASSVVPGDGYTI.

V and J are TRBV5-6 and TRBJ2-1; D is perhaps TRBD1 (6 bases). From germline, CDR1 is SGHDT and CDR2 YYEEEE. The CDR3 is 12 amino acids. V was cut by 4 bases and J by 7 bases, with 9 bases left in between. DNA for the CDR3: TGTGCCAGCAGCGATACAGGGAATGAGCAGTTCTTC. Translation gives CASSDTGNEQFF.

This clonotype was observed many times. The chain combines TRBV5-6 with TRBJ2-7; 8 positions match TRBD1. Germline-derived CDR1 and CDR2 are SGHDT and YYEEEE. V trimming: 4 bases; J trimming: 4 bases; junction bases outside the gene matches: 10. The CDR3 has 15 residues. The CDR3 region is CASSHQGASSYEQYF. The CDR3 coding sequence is TGTGCCAGCAGCCACCAGGGGGCTTCCAGTTACGAGCAGTACTTC. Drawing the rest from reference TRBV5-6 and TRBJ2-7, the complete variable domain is DAGVTQSPTHLIKTRGQQVTLRCSPKSGHDTVSWYQQALGQGPQFIFQYYEEEERQRGNFPDRFSGHQFPNYSSELNVNALLLGDSALYLCASSHQGASSYEQYFGPGTRLTVT.

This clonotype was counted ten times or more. Here the CDR3 DNA reads TGTGCCAGCATATATGCCGGGACCGGGGAGCTGTTTTTT. It encodes CASIYAGTGELFF. This chain uses TRBV6-6 with TRBJ2-2; no clear D gene. The germline V gene has CDR1 MNHNY and CDR2 SVGAGI (reference sequence). The CDR3 has 13 amino acids. The germline V and J ends were trimmed by 7 bases and 5 bases, with 11 bases remaining between them.

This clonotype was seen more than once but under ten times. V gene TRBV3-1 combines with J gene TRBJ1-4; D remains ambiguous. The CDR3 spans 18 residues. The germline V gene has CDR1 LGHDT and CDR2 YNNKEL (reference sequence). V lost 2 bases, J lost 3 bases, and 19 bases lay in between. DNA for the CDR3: TGTGCCAGCAGCCAAAATTCGGGAGTCCTGCTCGCTAATGAAAAACTGTTTTTT. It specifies CASSQNSGVLLANEKLFF.

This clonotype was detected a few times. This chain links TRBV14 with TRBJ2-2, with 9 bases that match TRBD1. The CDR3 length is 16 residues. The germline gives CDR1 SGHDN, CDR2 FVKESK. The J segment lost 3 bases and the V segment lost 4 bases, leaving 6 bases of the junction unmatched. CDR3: CASSRGTGKDTGELFF. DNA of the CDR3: TGTGCCAGCAGCCGAGGGACAGGGAAGGACACCGGGGAGCTGTTTTTT.

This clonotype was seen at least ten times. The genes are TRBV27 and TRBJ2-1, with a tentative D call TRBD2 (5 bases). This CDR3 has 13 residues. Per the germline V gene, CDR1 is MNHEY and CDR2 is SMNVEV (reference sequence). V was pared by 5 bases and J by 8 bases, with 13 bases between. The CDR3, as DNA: TGTGCCAGCAGTACTAGTATCGTTCATGAGCAGTTCTTC. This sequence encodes CASSTSIVHEQFF.

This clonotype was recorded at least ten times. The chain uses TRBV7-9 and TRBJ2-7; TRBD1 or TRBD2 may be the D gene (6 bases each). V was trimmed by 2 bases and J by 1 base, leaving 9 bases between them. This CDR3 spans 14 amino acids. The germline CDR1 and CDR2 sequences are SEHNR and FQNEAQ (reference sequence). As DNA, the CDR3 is TGTGCCAGCAGCTTACAGGGGACTTCCTACGAGCAGTACTTC. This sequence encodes CASSLQGTSYEQYF.

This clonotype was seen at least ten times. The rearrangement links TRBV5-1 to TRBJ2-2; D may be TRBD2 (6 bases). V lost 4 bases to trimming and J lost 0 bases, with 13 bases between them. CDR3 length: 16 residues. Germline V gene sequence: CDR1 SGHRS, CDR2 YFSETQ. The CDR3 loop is CASSNGGGTNTGELFF. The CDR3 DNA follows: TGCGCCAGCAGCAACGGGGGAGGAACGAACACCGGGGAGCTGTTTTTT.

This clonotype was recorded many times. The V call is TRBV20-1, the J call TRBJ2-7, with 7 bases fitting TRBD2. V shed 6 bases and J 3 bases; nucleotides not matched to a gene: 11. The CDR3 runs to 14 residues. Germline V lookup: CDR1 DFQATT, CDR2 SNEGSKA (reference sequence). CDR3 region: CSAPWTSGDYEQYF. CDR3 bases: TGCAGTGCCCCGTGGACTAGTGGGGACTACGAGCAGTACTTC.

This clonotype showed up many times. The chain's CDR3 is CASSVAGYGPNEQFF. The CDR3 bases are TGTGCCAGCAGCGTTGCGGGCTATGGCCCTAATGAGCAGTTCTTC. This chain uses TRBV9 with TRBJ2-1, with a tentative D call TRBD2 (5 bases). The CDR3 has 15 residues. The V end lost 2 bases, the J end lost 7 bases, and 16 bases lay between the germline ends. Germline V gene lookup returns CDR1 SGDLS and CDR2 YYNGEE.

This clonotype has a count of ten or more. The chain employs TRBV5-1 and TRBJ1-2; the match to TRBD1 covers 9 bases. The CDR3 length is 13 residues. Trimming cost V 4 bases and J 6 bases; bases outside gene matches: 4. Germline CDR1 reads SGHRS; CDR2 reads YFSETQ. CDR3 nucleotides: TGCGCCAGCAGCATAAGGACAGGGGATGGCTACACCTTC. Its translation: CASSIRTGDGYTF.

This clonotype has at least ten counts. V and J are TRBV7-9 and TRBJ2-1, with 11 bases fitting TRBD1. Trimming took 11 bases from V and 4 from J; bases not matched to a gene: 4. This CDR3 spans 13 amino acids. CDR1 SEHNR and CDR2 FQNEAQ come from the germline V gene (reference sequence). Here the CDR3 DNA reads TGTGCCTCCGGGACAGGGGGTTACAATGAGCAGTTCTTC. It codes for CASGTGGYNEQFF.

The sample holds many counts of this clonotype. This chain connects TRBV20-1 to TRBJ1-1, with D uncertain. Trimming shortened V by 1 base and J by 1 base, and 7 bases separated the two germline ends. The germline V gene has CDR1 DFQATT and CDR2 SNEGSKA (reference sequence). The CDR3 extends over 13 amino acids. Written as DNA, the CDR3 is TGCAGTGCTAGAGCCCTGACGAACACTGAAGCTTTCTTT. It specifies CSARALTNTEAFF.

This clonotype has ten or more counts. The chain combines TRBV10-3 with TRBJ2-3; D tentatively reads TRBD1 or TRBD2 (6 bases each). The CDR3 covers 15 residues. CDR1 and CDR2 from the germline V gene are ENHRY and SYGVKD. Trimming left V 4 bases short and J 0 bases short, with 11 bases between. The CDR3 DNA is TGTGCCATCAGTGTGGGGGGCCCGAGCACAGATACGCAGTATTTT. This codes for CAISVGGPSTDTQYF.

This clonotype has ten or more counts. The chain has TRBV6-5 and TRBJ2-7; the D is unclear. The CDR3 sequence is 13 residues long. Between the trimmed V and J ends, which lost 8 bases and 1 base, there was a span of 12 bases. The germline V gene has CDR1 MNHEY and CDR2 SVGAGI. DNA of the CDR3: TGTGCCAGCCAAGTCGACCCTTCCTACGAGCAGTACTTC. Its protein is CASQVDPSYEQYF.

The CDR3 here is CASACRETQYF. DNA of the CDR3: TGTGCCAGTGCATGCAGAGAGACCCAGTACTTC. The J gene is TRBJ2-5, the V gene TRBV7-9; no firm D call. The ends were cut back, 9 bases at V and 4 bases at J, with 9 bases in the middle. CDR3 length equals 11 residues. The germline CDR1 and CDR2 sequences are SEHNR and FQNEAQ (reference sequence).